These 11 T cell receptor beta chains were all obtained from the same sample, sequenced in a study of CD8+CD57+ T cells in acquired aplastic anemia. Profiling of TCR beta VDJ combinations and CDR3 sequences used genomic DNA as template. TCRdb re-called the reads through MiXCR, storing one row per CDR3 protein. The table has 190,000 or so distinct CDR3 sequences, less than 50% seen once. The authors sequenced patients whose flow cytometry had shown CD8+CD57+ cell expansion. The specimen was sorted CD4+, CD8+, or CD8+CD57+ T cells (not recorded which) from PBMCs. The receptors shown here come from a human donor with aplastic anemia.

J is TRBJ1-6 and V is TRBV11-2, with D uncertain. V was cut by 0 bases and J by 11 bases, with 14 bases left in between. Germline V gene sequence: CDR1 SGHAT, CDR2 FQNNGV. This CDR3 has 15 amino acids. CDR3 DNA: TGTGCCAGCAGCTTAGAGAGCAGTTTTGGTCCACCCCTCCACTTT. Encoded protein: CASSLESSFGPPLHF.

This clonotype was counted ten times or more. The CDR3 spells CSVVRRGADTQYF. The CDR3 coding sequence is TGCAGCGTTGTGCGCAGGGGTGCAGATACGCAGTATTTT. The gene calls are TRBV29-1 and TRBJ2-3, with TRBD1 as a possible D gene (6 bases). Trimming removed 4 bases from V and 4 bases from J, with 12 bases in between. The CDR3 is made up of 13 amino acids. Looked up from germline, CDR1 is SQVTM and CDR2 is ANQGSEA.

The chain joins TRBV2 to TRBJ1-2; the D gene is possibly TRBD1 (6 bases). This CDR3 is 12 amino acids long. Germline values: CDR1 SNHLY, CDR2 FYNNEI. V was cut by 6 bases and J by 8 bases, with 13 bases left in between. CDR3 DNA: TGTGCCAGCAGAGGGGACATCAGGGGCTACACCTTC. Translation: CASRGDIRGYTF.

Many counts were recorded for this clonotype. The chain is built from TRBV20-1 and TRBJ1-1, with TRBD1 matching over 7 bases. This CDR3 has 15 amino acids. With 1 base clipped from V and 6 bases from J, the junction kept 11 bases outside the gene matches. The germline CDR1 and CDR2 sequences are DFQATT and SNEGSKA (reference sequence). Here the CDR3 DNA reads TGCAGTGCTAGAGGGAAGACAGGGAGGGAGGCTGAAGCTTTCTTT. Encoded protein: CSARGKTGREAEAFF.

The CDR3 spells CSGKSPSGGDEQFF. CDR3 coding DNA: TGCAGTGGCAAGTCCCCTAGCGGGGGCGATGAGCAGTTCTTC. The chain links TRBV20-1 to TRBJ2-1; TRBD2 matches at 10 bases. Germline V gene data show CDR1 as DFQATT and CDR2 as SNEGSKA (reference sequence). Losses at the gene ends were 7 bases for V and 8 bases for J; bases not matched to a gene: 11. The CDR3 length is 14 residues.

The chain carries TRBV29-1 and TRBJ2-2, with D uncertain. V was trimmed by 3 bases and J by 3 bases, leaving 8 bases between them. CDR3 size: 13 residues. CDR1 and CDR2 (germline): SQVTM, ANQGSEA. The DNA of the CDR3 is TGCAGCGTTGATGTGGACCACACCGGGGAGCTGTTTTTT. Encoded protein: CSVDVDHTGELFF.

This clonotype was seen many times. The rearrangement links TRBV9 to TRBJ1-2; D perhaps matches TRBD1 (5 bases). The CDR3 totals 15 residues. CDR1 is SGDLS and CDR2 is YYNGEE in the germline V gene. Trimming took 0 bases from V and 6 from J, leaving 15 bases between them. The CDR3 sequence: CASSVAPGGWNGYTF. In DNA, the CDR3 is TGTGCCAGCAGCGTAGCCCCCGGGGGGTGGAATGGCTACACCTTC.

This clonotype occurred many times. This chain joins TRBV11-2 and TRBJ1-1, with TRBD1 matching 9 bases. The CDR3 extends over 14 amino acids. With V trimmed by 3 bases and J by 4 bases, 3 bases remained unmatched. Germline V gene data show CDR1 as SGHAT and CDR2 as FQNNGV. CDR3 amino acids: CASSLTGGSTEAFF. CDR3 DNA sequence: TGTGCCAGCAGCTTGACAGGGGGGAGCACTGAAGCTTTCTTT.

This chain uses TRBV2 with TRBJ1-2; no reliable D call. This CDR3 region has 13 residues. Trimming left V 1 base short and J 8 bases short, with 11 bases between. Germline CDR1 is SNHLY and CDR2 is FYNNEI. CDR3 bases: TGTGCCAGCAGTGAAGTAGTGGCTGGGGGCTACACCTTC. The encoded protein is CASSEVVAGGYTF.

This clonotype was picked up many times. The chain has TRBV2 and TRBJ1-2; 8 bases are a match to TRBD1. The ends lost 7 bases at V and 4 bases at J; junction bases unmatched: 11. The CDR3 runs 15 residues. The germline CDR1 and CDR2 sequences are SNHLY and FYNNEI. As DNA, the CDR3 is TGTGCCAGCACCATTCAGGGGGCGGTTGGCTATGGCTACACCTTC. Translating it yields CASTIQGAVGYGYTF.

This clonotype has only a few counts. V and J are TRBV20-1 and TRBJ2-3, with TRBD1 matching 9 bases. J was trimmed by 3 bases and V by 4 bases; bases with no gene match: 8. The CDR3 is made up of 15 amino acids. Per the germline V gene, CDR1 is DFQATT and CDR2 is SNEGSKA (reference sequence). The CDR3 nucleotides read TGCAGTGCTACTTACCGGGACAGGGCAACAGATACGCAGTATTTT. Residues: CSATYRDRATDTQYF.